The 9 T cell receptor beta chains presented below share a single source sample, sequenced in a study of cytomegalovirus exposure and HLA in healthy donors. This PCR relied on a set of 60 Vbeta primers and 13 Jbeta primers. Sequencing used immunoSEQ multiplex PCR; TCRdb keeps in-frame clones, though not all of them. The table lists about 170,000 clones, around 72% of them singletons. Sequencing was carried out using PBMCs. These receptors all stem from a man between 35 and 55 years old in good health and CMV-seropositive.

This chain connects TRBV4-3 to TRBJ1-6; 7 bases fit TRBD1. V was clipped by 4 bases and J by 9 bases; unmatched bases: 12. The CDR3 covers 16 residues. CDR1 LGHNA and CDR2 YSLEER come from the germline V gene. The CDR3 spells CASSRTPWDSGSPLHF. The CDR3 DNA follows: TGCGCCAGCAGCCGTACCCCGTGGGACAGCGGTTCACCCCTCCACTTT.

The chain has TRBV11-2 and TRBJ1-2; 8 positions agree with TRBD1. After removal of 0 bases from V and 3 bases from J, the junction contained 3 bases not matched to a gene. Per the germline V gene, CDR1 is SGHAT and CDR2 is FQNNGV. The CDR3 is 15 residues long. The chain's CDR3 is CASSLDAGGHYGYTF. CDR3 coding DNA: TGTGCCAGCAGCTTAGATGCAGGGGGCCACTATGGCTACACCTTC.

The genes are TRBV6-6 and TRBJ1-5; 9 bases agree with TRBD1. Germline trimming cut 11 bases from V and 1 base from J; bases unmatched to any gene: 0. The CDR3 sequence is 12 residues long. The germline V gene has CDR1 MNHNY and CDR2 SVGAGI (reference sequence). Here the CDR3 reads CADRGSNQPQHF. In DNA form, the CDR3 reads TGTGCCGACAGGGGGAGCAATCAGCCCCAGCATTTT.

There are a few counts of this clone. This chain links TRBV5-1 with TRBJ1-2; TRBD1 is a possible D gene (5 bases). The CDR3 spans 14 residues. CDR1 and CDR2 from the germline V gene are SGHRS and YFSETQ. The V end was cut by 0 bases, the J end by 4 bases, with 10 bases between. The CDR3 DNA is TGCGCCAGCAGCTTGGAGGGGCCACTCTATGGCTACACCTTC. Protein product: CASSLEGPLYGYTF.

The rearrangement joins TRBV4-3 to TRBJ2-1; maybe TRBD1 (6 bases). The CDR3 runs 16 residues. Germline V gene data show CDR1 as LGHNA and CDR2 as YSLEER. V lost 0 bases and J lost 7, with 16 bases in between. This CDR3 is CASSQERARGGNEQFF. The CDR3 bases are TGCGCCAGCAGCCAAGAGAGGGCCAGGGGTGGGAATGAGCAGTTCTTC.

The chain uses TRBV14 and TRBJ2-2; D might be TRBD1 (5 bases). The CDR3 contains 13 residues. Trimming took 3 bases from V and 7 from J, leaving 9 bases between them. Germline CDR1 is SGHDN and CDR2 is FVKESK. CDR3 in DNA: TGTGCCAGCAGCCAGCTACAGGTCGGGGAGCTGTTTTTT. Its protein product is CASSQLQVGELFF.

The chain joins TRBV6-5 to TRBJ2-7; TRBD1 agrees at 9 bases. Trimming cost V 5 bases and J 12 bases; bases outside gene matches: 5. CDR3 length equals 11 residues. CDR1 and CDR2 (germline): MNHEY, SVGAGI. The DNA of the CDR3 is TGTGCCAGCAGTCCTGGGACAGGGTTGTACTTC. Protein product: CASSPGTGLYF.

The CDR3, as DNA: TGTGCCAGCAGCTTAAGTGGGGCTTCTGGAAACACCATATATTTT. It translates to CASSLSGASGNTIYF. The chain has TRBV7-8 and TRBJ1-3; TRBD1 might be the D (5 bases). Germline-derived CDR1 and CDR2 are SGHVS and FQNEAQ. The CDR3 loop spans 15 amino acids. With 2 bases removed from V and 1 base from J, the gap between germline ends came to 9 bases.

A remark on this clone: Sequence at one end of the junction differs from germline and may be a read error. The chain couples TRBV7-9 to TRBJ2-7, with 12 bases aligning to TRBD1. The length of the CDR3 is 13 residues. Germline V gene lookup returns CDR1 SEHNR and CDR2 FQNEAQ (reference sequence). This CDR3 is CSSRRDRGHEQYF. The CDR3 DNA reads TGTTCCAGCAGGCGGGACAGGGGGCACGAGCAGTACTTC. Drawing the rest from reference TRBV7-9 and TRBJ2-7, the complete variable domain is DTGVSQNPRHKITKRGQNVTFRCDPISEHNRLYWYRQTLGQGPEFLTYFQNEAQLEKSRLLSDRFSAERPKGSFSTLEIQRTEQGDSAMYLCSSRRDRGHEQYFGPGTRLTVT.